A selection of T cell receptor beta chains follows, all from one sample in a study of blood T cells in healthy people across ages. TCRdb used MiXCR to reprocess the 5' RACE reads, holding one entry per CDR3 protein. The sample shows about 1.6 million distinct CDR3 sequences, about 31% of them seen only once. Input material: blood. Receptors were obtained from a woman in her thirties in good health. Each CDR3 is given with its conserved first and last residue. The D gene is left open where the match is weak. Some rows mark clone size as missing; the rest say once, few, many or name a class of expanded clone.

V gene,J gene,D gene,clone size,CDR3 protein,CDR3 DNA
TRBV4-2,TRBJ2-1,TRBD2,NA,CASSQGGLAFYEQFF,TGTGCCAGCAGCCAAGGGGGACTAGCGTTTTATGAGCAGTTCTTC
TRBV29-1,TRBJ2-1,TRBD2,many,CSVEDWERGTPNEQFF,TGCAGCGTTGAAGATTGGGAGCGGGGGACCCCCAATGAGCAGTTCTTC
TRBV12-3/TRBV12-4,TRBJ1-6,NA,few,CASSLLALQGNSPLHF,TGTGCCAGCAGTTTATTAGCATTGCAGGGTAATTCACCCCTCCACTTT
TRBV7-2,TRBJ2-5,TRBD1,NA,CAGSLEQGEETQYF,TGTGCCGGCAGCTTAGAGCAGGGGGAAGAGACCCAGTACTTC
TRBV20-1,TRBJ1-2,NA,NA,CSARRRDQFYGYTF,TGCAGTGCTAGGAGGAGGGACCAATTCTATGGCTACACCTTC
TRBV7-2,TRBJ2-3,TRBD2,many,CASSPGTSADTQYF,TGTGCCAGCAGCCCGGGGACTAGCGCAGATACGCAGTATTTT
TRBV20-1,TRBJ2-7,TRBD2,many,CSAIPTSAYEQYF,TGCAGTGCTATCCCGACTAGCGCCTACGAGCAGTACTTC
TRBV6-1,TRBJ1-1,NA,NA,CASSDDRRNTEAFF,TGTGCCAGCAGTGACGACAGGAGGAACACTGAAGCTTTCTTT
TRBV6-1,TRBJ2-7,TRBD2,few,CAYKEAGGGSEQYF,TGTGCCTATAAGGAAGCGGGAGGGGGCTCCGAGCAGTACTTC
TRBV4-1,TRBJ1-2,TRBD1,NA,CASSPGQGSFSGYTF,TGCGCCAGCAGCCCCGGACAGGGCTCTTTCTCTGGCTACACCTTC
TRBV29-1,TRBJ1-2,NA,few,CSVEGELDGYTF,TGCAGCGTTGAAGGGGAACTAGATGGCTACACCTTC
TRBV11-2,TRBJ2-7,NA,few,CASSLAGNHDEQYF,TGTGCCAGCAGCTTAGCCGGGAACCATGACGAGCAGTACTTC
TRBV27,TRBJ1-2,NA,NA,CASSLSGTLNYGYTF,TGTGCCAGCAGTTTATCAGGGACACTTAACTATGGCTACACCTTC
TRBV29-1,TRBJ2-3,TRBD2,NA,CSVVQGGVDTDTQYF,TGCAGCGTTGTCCAGGGAGGGGTGGACACAGATACGCAGTATTTT
TRBV10-2,TRBJ2-7,NA,few,CASSEGGGPYEQYF,TGCGCCAGCAGTGAGGGAGGAGGGCCCTACGAGCAGTACTTC
TRBV2,TRBJ2-7,NA,NA,CASRRLGGTYEQYF,TGTGCCAGCCGGAGACTAGGGGGAACCTACGAGCAGTACTTC
TRBV30,TRBJ2-1,NA,few,CAWSVNSLSYNEQFF,TGTGCCTGGAGTGTTAATAGCCTCTCCTACAATGAGCAGTTCTTC
TRBV29-1,TRBJ2-7,TRBD1,many,CSVQTGARYEQYF,TGCAGCGTCCAGACAGGGGCGAGATACGAGCAGTACTTC
TRBV7-3,TRBJ2-3,TRBD2,NA,CASSSLSLAGGPDTQYF,TGTGCCAGCAGTTCTCTCTCACTAGCGGGGGGGCCAGATACGCAGTATTTT
TRBV29-1,TRBJ1-1,TRBD1,NA,CSVRTWDRENTEAFF,TGCAGCGTTCGGACCTGGGACAGGGAGAACACTGAAGCTTTTTTT
TRBV6-1,TRBJ1-1,TRBD1,NA,CASRDRDRENTEAFF,TGTGCCAGCAGAGACCGGGACAGGGAGAACACTGAAGCTTTCTTT
TRBV6-1,TRBJ2-2,TRBD1,NA,CASSRKPGQGAAGELFF,TGTGCCAGCAGCCGCAAACCGGGACAGGGGGCCGCCGGGGAGCTGTTTTTT
TRBV5-6,TRBJ2-1,TRBD2,many,CASSPTSGGAMFF,TGTGCCAGCAGCCCGACTAGCGGGGGAGCCATGTTCTTC